This record looks at one T cell receptor (beta chain) sequence and its context. Its antigen is not known. One junction end does not reproduce the germline sequence, and a read error may be involved. Per germline, CDR1 MDHEN and CDR2 SYDVKM. CDR3 size: 21 residues. Each donor was a healthy Caucasian individual from Russia, aged about 6 to 90. Total RNA, at least 5.5 micrograms per sample, was extracted from PBMCs. The sample belongs to a study of blood T cells in healthy people across ages. Whole-study results and caveats: The long-lived group displayed more naive CD4+ cells, plus higher diversity, than the aged donors did.

Alongside a J-beta primer mix, a sample-barcoded 5' primer served in a second PCR lasting about 7 to 11 cycles. The study obtained at least 2.5 million CDR3-containing paired-end reads from every sample. MiXCR was run by TCRdb on the 5' RACE reads, yielding one entry per CDR3 protein. This table has 800,000 or so distinct CDR3 sequences, around 62% appearing once. The chain couples TRBV28 to TRBJ2-3; TRBD2 agrees at 8 bases. The source is a man in his thirties or forties in good health. Sequenced sample: blood. The CDR3 reads CAGSFPGAGGPGHASTDTQYF. In DNA, the CDR3 is TGTGCCGGCAGTTTCCCCGGGGCGGGGGGACCAGGCCATGCTAGCACAGATACGCAGTATTTT.